The rows below give T cell receptor beta chains drawn from one sample of a study of OX40 agonist ivuxolimab in advanced cancers. Clones were sequenced by immunoSEQ multiplex PCR, and TCRdb holds only the in-frame ones, with some missing. The sample includes about 78,000 clones, about nine tenths of them seen just once. Source: CD4+ or CD8+ T cells sorted from blood, taken in a trial of the OX40 agonist ivuxolimab. These receptors were obtained from an adult with an advanced solid tumor such as melanoma, head and neck, liver or kidney cancer. Each CDR3 is given with its conserved first and last residue. A D gene is named only where the DNA matches it firmly. Clone size is stated in some rows and not others, as once, few, many or a class when expanded.

clone size: -; D gene: -; J gene: TRBJ1-1; V gene: TRBV6-5; CDR3 DNA: TGTGCCAGCAATGACCCTAGCTCAGCTTTCTTT; CDR3 protein: CASNDPSSAFF
clone size: -; D gene: TRBD2; J gene: TRBJ2-3; V gene: TRBV5-5; CDR3 DNA: TGTGCCAGCAGCCGGACTAGCGGGAGATATGAGGTAGATACGCAGTATTTT; CDR3 protein: CASSRTSGRYEVDTQYF
clone size: -; D gene: -; J gene: TRBJ2-7; V gene: TRBV5-1; CDR3 DNA: TGCGCCAGCAGTCACGGAACCATGGGGGCGAAATACGAGCAGTACTTC; CDR3 protein: CASSHGTMGAKYEQYF
clone size: few; D gene: -; J gene: TRBJ1-1; V gene: TRBV27; CDR3 DNA: TGTGCCAGCGGGACGTCAACTTCACAAGGGGCGGCTGAAGCTTTCTTT; CDR3 protein: CASGTSTSQGAAEAFF
clone size: -; D gene: -; J gene: TRBJ2-1; V gene: TRBV5-1; CDR3 DNA: TGCGCCAGCAGCGAGGAGTTAGCGAGGATCTACAATGAGCAGTTCTTC; CDR3 protein: CASSEELARIYNEQFF
clone size: -; D gene: -; J gene: TRBJ1-5; V gene: TRBV6-5; CDR3 DNA: TGTGCCAGCGGGTTTCAGCCCCAGCATTTT; CDR3 protein: CASGFQPQHF
clone size: -; D gene: -; J gene: TRBJ2-3; V gene: TRBV4-1; CDR3 DNA: TGCGCCAGCAGCCAAGTAATCGGGGATACGCAGTATTTT; CDR3 protein: CASSQVIGDTQYF
clone size: -; D gene: TRBD1; J gene: TRBJ1-5; V gene: TRBV6-1; CDR3 DNA: TGTGCCAGCAGTGGAACCGGGACAGGCAGTGATCGTATCAATCAGCCCCAGCATTTT; CDR3 protein: CASSGTGTGSDRINQPQHF
clone size: -; D gene: TRBD1; J gene: TRBJ1-2; V gene: TRBV5-5; CDR3 DNA: TGTGCCAGCAGCTTGGGAGGGGGCGCTGACTATGGCTACACCTTC; CDR3 protein: CASSLGGGADYGYTF
clone size: -; D gene: -; J gene: TRBJ2-7; V gene: TRBV5-6; CDR3 DNA: TGTGCCAGCAGCTCCCGAACCTACGAGCAGTACTTC; CDR3 protein: CASSSRTYEQYF
clone size: -; D gene: -; J gene: TRBJ1-5; V gene: TRBV5-1; CDR3 DNA: TGCGCCAGCAGCTTGGCCGTAACAAACCATAGCAATCAGCCCCAGCATTTT; CDR3 protein: CASSLAVTNHSNQPQHF
clone size: -; D gene: -; J gene: TRBJ2-4; V gene: TRBV6-1; CDR3 DNA: TGTGCCAGCACTGAAGGACAGAGCTTAAACATTCAGTACTTC; CDR3 protein: CASTEGQSLNIQYF
clone size: -; D gene: TRBD2; J gene: TRBJ2-7; V gene: TRBV6-1; CDR3 DNA: TGTGCCAGCAGACTAGCGGGAGTGGACGAGCAGTACTTC; CDR3 protein: CASRLAGVDEQYF
clone size: -; D gene: -; J gene: TRBJ1-2; V gene: TRBV25-1; CDR3 DNA: TGTGCCAGCAGAAGGGACGGTGTCTATGGCTACACCTTC; CDR3 protein: CASRRDGVYGYTF
clone size: -; D gene: TRBD2; J gene: TRBJ2-3; V gene: TRBV9; CDR3 DNA: TGTGCCAGCAGCCCTAGGACTAGCGGGAGTATGGCAGATACGCAGTATTTT; CDR3 protein: CASSPRTSGSMADTQYF
clone size: once; D gene: -; J gene: TRBJ2-3; V gene: TRBV28; CDR3 DNA: TGTGCCAGCAAGACAGGATTTAGCACAGATACGCAGTATTTT; CDR3 protein: CASKTGFSTDTQYF
clone size: -; D gene: -; J gene: TRBJ1-5; V gene: TRBV7-3; CDR3 DNA: TGTGCCAGCAGCTTCCGCCCCGTACAACCACCAGGACTTAGCAATCAGCCCCAGCATTTT; CDR3 protein: CASSFRPVQPPGLSNQPQHF
clone size: few; D gene: TRBD1; J gene: TRBJ1-2; V gene: TRBV5-1; CDR3 DNA: TGCGCCAGCAGCTTGGGACAGGGTTTTTATGGCTACACCTTC; CDR3 protein: CASSLGQGFYGYTF
clone size: -; D gene: -; J gene: TRBJ2-1; V gene: TRBV7-9; CDR3 DNA: TGTGCCAGCAGCTTAGAGGGGTCCTACAATGAGCAGTTCTTC; CDR3 protein: CASSLEGSYNEQFF
clone size: -; D gene: TRBD2; J gene: TRBJ2-7; V gene: TRBV14; CDR3 DNA: TGTGCCAGCAGCCAATATGGCGGACTAGCGGGAGCCGAGCAGTACTTC; CDR3 protein: CASSQYGGLAGAEQYF
clone size: -; D gene: TRBD1; J gene: TRBJ2-2; V gene: TRBV7-9; CDR3 DNA: TGTGCCAGCAGCTTAGGAACAGGGGTAACCGGGGAGCTGTTTTTT; CDR3 protein: CASSLGTGVTGELFF
clone size: -; D gene: -; J gene: TRBJ2-2; V gene: TRBV7-2; CDR3 DNA: TGTGCCAGCAGCTCCGGCCATCAGAGCACCGGGGAGCTGTTTTTT; CDR3 protein: CASSSGHQSTGELFF
clone size: -; D gene: -; J gene: TRBJ2-7; V gene: TRBV5-1; CDR3 DNA: TGCGCCAGCAGCTTGGTGGCGGGAAGCTACGAGCAGTACTTC; CDR3 protein: CASSLVAGSYEQYF
clone size: -; D gene: -; J gene: TRBJ1-2; V gene: TRBV5-6; CDR3 DNA: TGTGCCAGCAGCTTGGGCTACGATGGCTACACCTTC; CDR3 protein: CASSLGYDGYTF
clone size: -; D gene: -; J gene: TRBJ2-2; V gene: TRBV2; CDR3 DNA: TGTGCCAGCAGTTACAGGGTGGGCGGGGAGCTGTTTTTT; CDR3 protein: CASSYRVGGELFF
clone size: -; D gene: TRBD2; J gene: TRBJ2-4; V gene: TRBV4-3; CDR3 DNA: TGCGCCAGCAGCCAAGAAGTACTAGCGGGAGCCATGGGAGCCAAAAACATTCAGTACTTC; CDR3 protein: CASSQEVLAGAMGAKNIQYF
clone size: -; D gene: TRBD2; J gene: TRBJ2-7; V gene: TRBV2; CDR3 DNA: TGTGCCAGCAGTGGGACTAGCGCGTACGAGCAGTACTTC; CDR3 protein: CASSGTSAYEQYF
clone size: -; D gene: TRBD2; J gene: TRBJ2-1; V gene: TRBV4-2; CDR3 DNA: TGTGCCAGCAGTGGGGGGAGTCTAGCGGGAGGCTACAATGAGCAGTTCTTC; CDR3 protein: CASSGGSLAGGYNEQFF
clone size: -; D gene: -; J gene: TRBJ1-2; V gene: TRBV6-5; CDR3 DNA: TGTGCCAGCAGTTACTCCCTAACAGGGACCTATGGCTACACCTTC; CDR3 protein: CASSYSLTGTYGYTF
clone size: -; D gene: -; J gene: TRBJ1-1; V gene: TRBV7-8; CDR3 DNA: TGTGCCAGCAGCTTAGGGCATAGAGCCCTGAACACTGAAGCTTTCTTT; CDR3 protein: CASSLGHRALNTEAFF